This TCR beta chain derives from a study of T cell changes during pregnancy in multiple sclerosis. This CDR3 is built from 13 residues. The germline CDR1 and CDR2 sequences are MDHEN and SYDVKM. Trimming left V 3 bases short and J 7 bases short, with 10 bases between. Data came from immunoSEQ multiplex PCR; TCRdb stores just in-frame clones and leaves some out. Of 50,000 to 65,000 clones in the sample, approximately 95% were seen once. The sample was CD8+ T cells from peripheral blood mononuclear cells, taken in the second trimester of pregnancy. This chain connects TRBV28 to TRBJ2-1; TRBD1 might be the D (6 bases). This TCR came from a female donor with multiple sclerosis, enrolled in a pregnancy study. CDR3 in amino acids: CASSFEGVNEQFF. The CDR3 DNA sequence: TGTGCCAGCAGTTTTGAGGGGGTAAATGAGCAGTTCTTC.